The rows below give T cell receptor beta chains drawn from one sample of a study of shared clonotypes between healthy human individuals. TCRdb keeps only in-frame clones here, not all; method: immunoSEQ multiplex PCR. The sample has about 2.4 million clones, approximately 94% seen once. Sequencing used naive CD4+ T cells sorted from blood. These TCRs come from a man aged 18 to 35 in good health. The CDR3 runs from the conserved cysteine through the conserved F or W. The D gene is left open where the match is weak. Only some rows state a clone size, as once, few, many or a class for expanded clones.

abundance: .; j_gene: TRBJ1-1; d_gene: .; v_gene: TRBV5-1; CDR3nt: TGCGCCAGCAGCTGGCGTTTGGACCTCGAGACTGAAGCTTTCTTT; CDR3aa: CASSWRLDLETEAFF
abundance: .; j_gene: TRBJ2-1; d_gene: .; v_gene: TRBV7-8; CDR3nt: TGTGCCAGCAGCTTAGGAACGCCGGGAGCGCCGGAGTTCTTC; CDR3aa: CASSLGTPGAPEFF
abundance: .; j_gene: TRBJ2-1; d_gene: .; v_gene: TRBV29-1; CDR3nt: TGCAGCGTGGAGGGCCGGAATGAGCAGTTCTTC; CDR3aa: CSVEGRNEQFF
abundance: .; j_gene: TRBJ1-1; d_gene: .; v_gene: TRBV14; CDR3nt: TGTGCCAGCAGCCGTGGGATGAACACTGAAGCTTTCTTT; CDR3aa: CASSRGMNTEAFF
abundance: .; j_gene: TRBJ1-5; d_gene: TRBD1; v_gene: TRBV4-1; CDR3nt: TGCGCCAGCAGCCGCTCACCACAGGGGGGTCAGCCCCAGCATTTT; CDR3aa: CASSRSPQGGQPQHF
abundance: .; j_gene: TRBJ1-1; d_gene: TRBD1; v_gene: TRBV7-2; CDR3nt: TGTGCCAGCAGCTATAGAGGGCAACAGGGGTGGGGCACTGAAGCTTTCTTT; CDR3aa: CASSYRGQQGWGTEAFF
abundance: once; j_gene: TRBJ1-1; d_gene: .; v_gene: TRBV18; CDR3nt: TGTGCCAGCTCACCCAAACAGGGGAACACTGAAGCTTTCTTT; CDR3aa: CASSPKQGNTEAFF
abundance: .; j_gene: TRBJ2-7; d_gene: TRBD1; v_gene: TRBV28; CDR3nt: TGTGCCAGCAGGATTCCAGGGGGTGGAAACTCCTACGAGCAGTACTTC; CDR3aa: CASRIPGGGNSYEQYF
abundance: once; j_gene: TRBJ1-2; d_gene: TRBD1; v_gene: TRBV7-9; CDR3nt: TGTGCCAGCAGCCCCTCAGGACAGGCTGCCGGCTACACCTTC; CDR3aa: CASSPSGQAAGYTF
abundance: .; j_gene: TRBJ2-1; d_gene: TRBD2; v_gene: TRBV27; CDR3nt: TGTGCCAGCAGTTTAGCGGGGGGGCCGTACAATGAGCAGTTCTTC; CDR3aa: CASSLAGGPYNEQFF
abundance: .; j_gene: TRBJ2-7; d_gene: .; v_gene: TRBV2; CDR3nt: TGTGCCAGCAGTGCTATAGATGGCGTCGAGCAGTACTTC; CDR3aa: CASSAIDGVEQYF
abundance: .; j_gene: TRBJ1-2; d_gene: .; v_gene: TRBV7-2; CDR3nt: TGTGCCAGCAGCGCCGGTGGGGGAAACTATGGCTACACCTTC; CDR3aa: CASSAGGGNYGYTF
abundance: .; j_gene: TRBJ1-2; d_gene: TRBD1; v_gene: TRBV9; CDR3nt: TGTGCCAGCAGCACCTCCTCAGGGGGCTTAAACTATGGCTACACCTTC; CDR3aa: CASSTSSGGLNYGYTF
abundance: .; j_gene: TRBJ2-1; d_gene: TRBD1; v_gene: TRBV2; CDR3nt: TGTGCCAGCAGTGTCACAGGGGGTACTGGGAATGAGCAGTTCTTC; CDR3aa: CASSVTGGTGNEQFF
abundance: .; j_gene: TRBJ1-1; d_gene: .; v_gene: TRBV6-4; CDR3nt: TGTGCCAGCAGTGTCGGGACGGTGGGGGGCACTGAAGCTTTCTTT; CDR3aa: CASSVGTVGGTEAFF
abundance: .; j_gene: TRBJ2-7; d_gene: .; v_gene: TRBV7-9; CDR3nt: TGTGCCAGCAGCTTAAGGCTAGCTCCTACCTACGAGCAGTACTTC; CDR3aa: CASSLRLAPTYEQYF
abundance: .; j_gene: TRBJ2-1; d_gene: .; v_gene: TRBV18; CDR3nt: TGTGCCAGCTCACCACCTCTGTTCGGGAGAAATGAGCAGTTCTTC; CDR3aa: CASSPPLFGRNEQFF
abundance: once; j_gene: TRBJ2-7; d_gene: .; v_gene: TRBV5-4; CDR3nt: TGTGCCAGCAGCTTGTCTTCGGGTAGCTCCTACGAGCAGTACTTC; CDR3aa: CASSLSSGSSYEQYF
abundance: .; j_gene: TRBJ1-3; d_gene: .; v_gene: TRBV7-9; CDR3nt: TGTGCCAGCAGATGGACGGCTGCAGTGGAAAACACCATATATTTT; CDR3aa: CASRWTAAVENTIYF
abundance: .; j_gene: TRBJ1-1; d_gene: .; v_gene: TRBV7-9; CDR3nt: TGTGCCAGCAGCTTCGGGACGGGTGGGATCATTGAAGCTTTCTTT; CDR3aa: CASSFGTGGIIEAFF
abundance: .; j_gene: TRBJ2-7; d_gene: .; v_gene: TRBV2; CDR3nt: TGTGCCAGCAGTAGGGACCGAGCCTACGAGCAGTACTTC; CDR3aa: CASSRDRAYEQYF
abundance: once; j_gene: TRBJ2-7; d_gene: TRBD1; v_gene: TRBV11-2; CDR3nt: TGTGCCAGCAGACCTCGGACAGGGGGCTCCTACGAGCAGTACTTC; CDR3aa: CASRPRTGGSYEQYF
abundance: .; j_gene: TRBJ2-2; d_gene: TRBD2; v_gene: TRBV5-5; CDR3nt: TGTGCCAGCAGCTCCTCGGGGGGGCTGGGCACCGGGGAGCTGTTTTTT; CDR3aa: CASSSSGGLGTGELFF
abundance: .; j_gene: TRBJ2-3; d_gene: TRBD1; v_gene: TRBV7-2; CDR3nt: TGTGCCAGCAGCTTGGTCGGGGCAGGGGGCTACGGGAGCACAGATACGCAGTATTTT; CDR3aa: CASSLVGAGGYGSTDTQYF
abundance: .; j_gene: TRBJ2-2; d_gene: .; v_gene: TRBV7-9; CDR3nt: TGTGCCAGCAGCGGTTACCCTTTCCCGAACACCGGGGAGCTGTTTTTT; CDR3aa: CASSGYPFPNTGELFF
abundance: .; j_gene: TRBJ2-1; d_gene: TRBD2; v_gene: TRBV2; CDR3nt: TGTGCCAGCAGGTCTAGCGGGAGCTCCTACAATGAGCAGTTCTTC; CDR3aa: CASRSSGSSYNEQFF
abundance: .; j_gene: TRBJ1-2; d_gene: TRBD1; v_gene: TRBV6-7; CDR3nt: TGTGCCAGCAGTTACGGGGACAGGGACCCAAACTTCTATGGCTACACCTTC; CDR3aa: CASSYGDRDPNFYGYTF
abundance: .; j_gene: TRBJ2-7; d_gene: TRBD1; v_gene: TRBV10-1; CDR3nt: TGCGCCAGCAGTGCCGGGACAGGGAAGGTCTACGAGCAGTACTTC; CDR3aa: CASSAGTGKVYEQYF
abundance: .; j_gene: TRBJ2-1; d_gene: .; v_gene: TRBV6-5; CDR3nt: TGTGCCAGCAGGCGCCCGTATGACAATGAGCAGTTCTTC; CDR3aa: CASRRPYDNEQFF
abundance: .; j_gene: TRBJ2-7; d_gene: .; v_gene: TRBV7-2; CDR3nt: TGTGCCAGCAGCTCCGGTCCTTGGGCCTACGAGCAGTACTTC; CDR3aa: CASSSGPWAYEQYF
abundance: .; j_gene: TRBJ2-7; d_gene: TRBD1; v_gene: TRBV5-1; CDR3nt: TGCGCCAGCAGCCTTTCGGGACAGTACTACGAGCAGTACTTC; CDR3aa: CASSLSGQYYEQYF
abundance: .; j_gene: TRBJ2-1; d_gene: .; v_gene: TRBV2; CDR3nt: TGTGCCAGCAGCCAAGGGGGGGGCCCACTCAATGAGCAGTTCTTC; CDR3aa: CASSQGGGPLNEQFF
abundance: .; j_gene: TRBJ2-3; d_gene: .; v_gene: TRBV6-1; CDR3nt: .; CDR3aa: CASSTSGDTQYF
abundance: .; j_gene: TRBJ2-5; d_gene: .; v_gene: TRBV6-5; CDR3nt: TGTGCCAGCAGTGCAGGGAGAGAGACCCAGTACTTC; CDR3aa: CASSAGRETQYF
abundance: .; j_gene: TRBJ2-5; d_gene: .; v_gene: TRBV7-2; CDR3nt: TGTGCCAGCAGCTTATTAACCCCCCGAGAGACCCAGTACTTC; CDR3aa: CASSLLTPRETQYF
abundance: .; j_gene: TRBJ1-3; d_gene: .; v_gene: TRBV21-1; CDR3nt: TGTCTCGGTACAGGGGGCTCTGGAAACACCATATATTTT; CDR3aa: CLGTGGSGNTIYF
abundance: .; j_gene: TRBJ1-2; d_gene: .; v_gene: TRBV7-9; CDR3nt: TGTGCCAGCAGCTTAGCCTCGGGGGGAGACGGCTACACCTTC; CDR3aa: CASSLASGGDGYTF
abundance: .; j_gene: TRBJ2-6; d_gene: .; v_gene: TRBV16; CDR3nt: TGTGCCAGCAGCCAATCGCAGGTCGGGGCCAACGTCCTGACTTTC; CDR3aa: CASSQSQVGANVLTF
abundance: .; j_gene: TRBJ2-3; d_gene: TRBD2; v_gene: TRBV5-4; CDR3nt: TGTGCCAGCAGCTTGGCGGGGGGGGACACGCAGTATTTT; CDR3aa: CASSLAGGDTQYF
abundance: .; j_gene: TRBJ1-2; d_gene: .; v_gene: TRBV25-1; CDR3nt: TGTGCCAGCAGTGCACCTTACAGGCGCTATGGCTACACCTTC; CDR3aa: CASSAPYRRYGYTF
abundance: .; j_gene: TRBJ1-2; d_gene: .; v_gene: TRBV5-4; CDR3nt: TGTGCCAGCAGCTTGACAGGCCGAAAGTCTAACTATGGCTACACCTTC; CDR3aa: CASSLTGRKSNYGYTF
abundance: .; j_gene: TRBJ2-1; d_gene: TRBD2; v_gene: TRBV7-2; CDR3nt: TGTGCCAGCAGCTCCAGCAGCGGGAGGGCCTATGTGGAGCAGTTCTTC; CDR3aa: CASSSSSGRAYVEQFF
abundance: .; j_gene: TRBJ1-5; d_gene: .; v_gene: TRBV7-6; CDR3nt: TGTGCCAGCAGCTTACAGGGGAATCAGCCCCAGCATTTT; CDR3aa: CASSLQGNQPQHF
abundance: once; j_gene: TRBJ1-6; d_gene: .; v_gene: TRBV30; CDR3nt: TGTGCCTCGGCGGCGGAAGCTATTTCACCCCTCCACTTT; CDR3aa: CASAAEAISPLHF
abundance: .; j_gene: TRBJ1-1; d_gene: .; v_gene: TRBV10-1; CDR3nt: TGCGCCAGCAGTGGACCGGGGGTCGTAACTGAAGCTTTCTTT; CDR3aa: CASSGPGVVTEAFF
abundance: .; j_gene: TRBJ2-5; d_gene: TRBD2; v_gene: TRBV7-9; CDR3nt: TGTGCCAGCAGCCAGTCCCATCAGCGGGGGGTCTACCAAGAGACCCAGTACTTC; CDR3aa: CASSQSHQRGVYQETQYF